The rows below give T cell receptor beta chains drawn from one sample of a study of blood T cell repertoires in COVID-19. Measured with immunoSEQ multiplex PCR; TCRdb has only the in-frame clones, and not every one. The profile covers 130,000 to 150,000 clones, with 87% appearing a single time and 10% to 12% taken by the ten largest. Sequenced input: PBMCs or T cells enriched from blood (not recorded which). The receptor set was obtained from a man aged 55-75 years who had recovered from COVID-19. Both conserved end residues are part of each CDR3. The D gene is left open where the match is weak. Some rows have no size entry. The others give once, few or many, or a class for an expanded clone.

cdr3_length	v_call	clone_size	d_call	j_call	cdr3_aa	cdr3_nt
14	TRBV4-2	.	TRBD2	TRBJ2-7	CASSQGLAGVEQYF	TGTGCCAGCAGCCAGGGGTTAGCGGGGGTCGAGCAGTACTTC
12	TRBV2	.	.	TRBJ1-1	CASSYSNTEAFF	TGTGCCAGCAGCTATTCGAACACTGAAGCTTTCTTT
17	TRBV28	.	.	TRBJ1-5	CASSLWQGPTGNQPQHF	TGTGCCAGCAGTTTATGGCAGGGCCCTACGGGCAATCAGCCCCAGCATTTT
15	TRBV14	.	TRBD1	TRBJ2-7	CASSFGQGGPYEQYF	TGTGCCAGCAGCTTTGGACAGGGGGGCCCCTACGAGCAGTACTTC
13	TRBV7-3	.	.	TRBJ2-5	CASSPGLAETQYF	TGTGCCAGCAGCCCGGGACTTGCAGAGACCCAGTACTTC
16	TRBV5-6	.	.	TRBJ1-1	CASSFFGGGFDTEAFF	TGTGCCAGCAGCTTTTTCGGCGGGGGGTTCGACACTGAAGCTTTCTTT
14	TRBV19	once	.	TRBJ1-2	CASSRPEGNYGYTF	TGTGCCAGTAGTAGGCCAGAGGGTAACTATGGCTACACCTTC
17	TRBV24-1	.	TRBD1	TRBJ2-2	CATSDLPGQGHTGELFF	TGTGCCACCAGTGATTTGCCGGGACAGGGACACACCGGGGAGCTGTTTTTT
18	TRBV3-1/TRBV3-2	once	TRBD2	TRBJ2-5	CASSQGLATSGAGETQYF	TGTGCCAGCAGCCAAGGCTTAGCGACTAGCGGGGCCGGGGAGACCCAGTACTTC
17	TRBV27	few	TRBD1	TRBJ2-3	CASSLRGHRGSTDTQYF	TGTGCCAGCAGTTTAAGGGGTCACAGGGGAAGCACAGATACGCAGTATTTT
17	TRBV5-4	.	TRBD1	TRBJ2-7	CASSSGLRQGTPSGQYF	TGTGCCAGCAGCTCGGGCCTCCGACAGGGAACTCCCTCAGGGCAGTACTTC
13	TRBV6-5	.	TRBD1	TRBJ2-7	CASSLEFGTGQYF	TGTGCCAGCAGTTTAGAGTTTGGGACAGGACAGTACTTC
15	TRBV3-1/TRBV3-2	.	TRBD1	TRBJ1-2	CASSQDFGQGDGYTF	TGTGCCAGCAGCCAAGACTTTGGACAGGGGGATGGCTACACCTTC
13	TRBV2	.	TRBD1	TRBJ1-6	CASGDSGNSPLHF	TGTGCCAGCGGGGACAGCGGTAATTCACCCCTCCACTTT
14	TRBV4-1	.	TRBD1	TRBJ2-7	CASSSPGQTYEQYF	TGCGCCAGCAGCTCACCGGGACAGACCTACGAGCAGTACTTC
14	TRBV21-1	.	.	TRBJ1-2	CASSLGQVVWNYTF	TGTGCCAGCAGCCTGGGACAGGTGGTGTGGAACTACACCTTC
15	TRBV5-5	.	.	TRBJ1-5	CASSHSSGTLQPQHF	TGTGCCAGCAGCCATAGCTCCGGGACACTCCAGCCCCAGCATTTT
12	TRBV2	few	.	TRBJ1-6	CASRGTGSPLHF	TGTGCCAGCAGAGGCACAGGATCACCCCTCCACTTT
17	TRBV24-1	.	TRBD1	TRBJ2-1	CATSGLSRQGAPNEQFF	TGTGCCACCAGTGGCTTATCCCGACAGGGGGCCCCCAATGAGCAGTTCTTC
15	TRBV2	once	.	TRBJ2-3	CASSENGRGPDTQYF	TGTGCCAGCAGTGAGAATGGCAGGGGCCCAGATACGCAGTATTTT
15	TRBV7-8	.	.	TRBJ1-4	CASSPQGSRSEKLFF	TGTGCCAGCAGCCCACAGGGATCTCGGAGTGAAAAACTGTTTTTT
12	TRBV30	.	.	TRBJ2-7	CAWTTGTYEQYF	TGTGCCTGGACGACAGGAACCTACGAGCAGTACTTC
11	TRBV6-4	.	.	TRBJ1-2	CASSDSRGYTF	TGTGCCAGCAGTGACTCTCGGGGCTACACCTTC
16	TRBV5-4	once	.	TRBJ2-1	CASSLPTQSSYNEQFF	TGTGCCAGCAGCTTACCAACCCAGTCCTCCTACAATGAGCAGTTCTTC
15	TRBV2	.	.	TRBJ1-6	CASSESRQYNSPLHF	TGTGCCAGCAGTGAATCGAGGCAGTATAATTCACCCCTCCACTTT
15	TRBV2	.	.	TRBJ1-5	CASSEFRSGFQPQHF	TGTGCCAGCAGTGAATTCAGGTCGGGGTTTCAGCCCCAGCATTTT
15	TRBV18	.	.	TRBJ2-5	CASSLVAGAGETQYF	TGTGCCAGCTCACTAGTAGCTGGGGCAGGAGAGACCCAGTACTTC
14	TRBV27	.	TRBD1	TRBJ1-1	CATRGWDRETEAFF	TGTGCCACCCGAGGGTGGGACAGGGAAACTGAAGCTTTCTTT
12	TRBV29-1	.	.	TRBJ1-1	CSVAPGNTEAFF	TGCAGCGTTGCGCCCGGGAACACTGAAGCTTTCTTT
16	TRBV28	.	TRBD1	TRBJ1-5	CASSLGGQEGNQPQHF	TGTGCCAGCAGTTTAGGGGGACAGGAAGGGAATCAGCCCCAGCATTTT
15	TRBV5-1	.	TRBD1	TRBJ1-3	CASSQIPGQGNTIYF	TGCGCCAGCAGCCAAATACCGGGACAGGGAAACACCATATATTTT
13	TRBV10-3	once	.	TRBJ1-2	CAISEDRQYGYTF	TGTGCCATCAGTGAGGACCGACAGTATGGCTACACCTTC
14	TRBV28	.	.	TRBJ1-1	CASSLLGGDTEAFF	TGTGCCAGCAGTTTATTGGGGGGGGACACTGAAGCTTTCTTT
14	TRBV3-1/TRBV3-2	once	.	TRBJ1-1	CASSQNWGETEAFF	TGTGCCAGCAGCCAAAATTGGGGGGAGACTGAAGCTTTCTTT
15	TRBV4-1	.	.	TRBJ1-4	CASSQGDRINEKLFF	TGCGCCAGCAGCCAAGGAGACAGAATTAATGAAAAACTGTTTTTT
13	TRBV23-1	.	TRBD2	TRBJ2-3	CARRLAGGFTQYF	TGCGCCAGGAGACTAGCGGGGGGCTTTACGCAGTATTTT
14	TRBV2	.	TRBD1	TRBJ2-7	CASKEQGALDEQYF	TGTGCCAGCAAGGAACAGGGGGCTCTTGACGAGCAGTACTTC
15	TRBV10-2	many	.	TRBJ1-2	CASSEHGQSNYGYTF	TGCGCCAGCAGTGAGCATGGACAGTCTAACTATGGCTACACCTTC
16	TRBV28	.	TRBD2	TRBJ2-1	CASSPPSSGRYNEQFF	TGTGCCAGCAGCCCCCCCTCTAGCGGGAGGTACAATGAGCAGTTCTTC
14	TRBV27	.	.	TRBJ2-7	CASKGTSPLYEQYF	TGTGCCAGCAAAGGGACTTCCCCTCTCTACGAGCAGTACTTC
16	TRBV28	.	TRBD2	TRBJ2-2	CASRSASGGDTGELFF	TGTGCCAGCAGGTCTGCGTCGGGAGGGGACACCGGGGAGCTGTTTTTT
15	TRBV6-5	.	TRBD2	TRBJ2-7	CASSKLAGSSYEQYF	TGTGCCAGCAGTAAACTAGCGGGCTCCTCCTACGAGCAGTACTTC
14	TRBV6-5	once	TRBD1	TRBJ2-7	CASSSTGASYEQYF	TGTGCCAGCAGTTCGACAGGGGCATCCTACGAGCAGTACTTC
13	TRBV7-9	.	TRBD2	TRBJ2-7	CASSLAGGNEQYF	TGTGCCAGCAGCTTAGCGGGGGGGAACGAGCAGTACTTC
14	TRBV5-1	.	.	TRBJ1-3	CASSPISSGNTIYF	TGCGCCAGCAGCCCGATCAGCTCTGGAAACACCATATATTTT
13	TRBV5-1	.	.	TRBJ1-2	CASSSPEDYGYTF	TGCGCCAGCAGCTCCCCAGAGGACTATGGCTACACCTTC
14	TRBV19	.	.	TRBJ2-1	CASSMDGGDNEQFF	TGTGCCAGTAGTATGGATGGAGGGGACAATGAGCAGTTCTTC
13	TRBV6-6	.	.	TRBJ2-7	CASSYSNSYEQYF	TGTGCCAGCAGTTACTCGAATAGCTACGAGCAGTACTTC
19	TRBV12-2	.	.	TRBJ1-4	CASRPPRGFTAATNEKLFF	TGTGCAAGTCGCCCCCCTCGGGGATTCACTGCTGCAACTAATGAAAAACTGTTTTTT
16	TRBV15	.	.	TRBJ2-7	CATSRGRGLSTYEQYF	TGTGCCACCAGCAGAGGCCGTGGACTGTCAACCTACGAGCAGTACTTC
14	TRBV5-4	.	.	TRBJ1-3	CASSLDPGRNTIYF	TGTGCCAGCAGCTTGGACCCAGGGCGAAACACCATATATTTT
13	TRBV6-1	.	.	TRBJ2-7	CASSEWTGYEQYF	TGTGCCAGCAGTGAATGGACGGGATACGAGCAGTACTTC
15	TRBV14	.	TRBD1	TRBJ1-4	CASSYNTGGQKKLFF	TGTGCCAGCAGCTATAACACAGGGGGCCAGAAAAAACTGTTTTTT
18	TRBV19	few	TRBD1	TRBJ1-6	CASDSTEAGTGLRSPLHF	TGTGCCAGTGACTCAACGGAGGCCGGGACAGGGCTTCGCTCACCCCTCCACTTT
16	TRBV10-3	.	TRBD1	TRBJ2-2	CAITPNGRTGAGELFF	TGTGCCATCACACCCAACGGCAGAACAGGGGCCGGGGAGCTGTTTTTT
16	TRBV7-9	few	.	TRBJ2-2	CASSQLQGSHTGELFF	TGTGCCAGCAGCCAACTCCAGGGGAGTCACACCGGGGAGCTGTTTTTT
15	TRBV5-1	.	.	TRBJ1-5	CASRRDTLSNQPQHF	TGCGCCAGCAGACGGGACACCCTTAGCAATCAGCCCCAGCATTTT